The next 20 T cell receptor beta chains were all read from a single sample in a study of blood T cells in healthy people across ages. The second PCR ran roughly 7 to 11 cycles with a sample-barcoded 5' primer and J-beta primers. Using its own MiXCR run on the 5' RACE reads, TCRdb lists one record per CDR3 protein. The top ten clones hold around 41% of a sample with approximately 730,000 distinct CDR3 sequences, about 55% of them seen once. What was sequenced was blood. The receptors come from a man of 80 years or more in good health.

This chain uses TRBV7-9 with TRBJ1-2, with D possibly being TRBD1 (5 bases). This CDR3 has 19 amino acids. CDR1 is SEHNR, CDR2 FQNEAQ, per germline (reference sequence). Trimming cost V 6 bases and J 4 bases, with 30 bases left between them. CDR3 in DNA: TGTGCCAGCAGTTTGAGCCGGGACCCTCACAGGAGATATGGCTATGGCTACACCTTC. This codes for CASSLSRDPHRRYGYGYTF.

This sequence joins TRBV24-1 and TRBJ2-1, with 10 bases matching TRBD2. Germline assignment: CDR1 KGHDR and CDR2 SFDVKD. The CDR3 loop spans 16 amino acids. Losses at the gene ends were 4 bases for V and 5 bases for J; bases not matched to a gene: 7. The CDR3 here is CATSDPRTSGDNEQFF. The CDR3 DNA is TGTGCCACCAGTGACCCCCGGACTAGCGGAGACAATGAGCAGTTCTTC.

This sequence joins TRBV28 and TRBJ2-4; 8 bases align to TRBD2. Germline V lookup: CDR1 MDHEN, CDR2 SYDVKM. The CDR3 covers 14 residues. The V and J ends lost 7 bases and 6 bases, in that order; junction bases with no gene match: 8. The CDR3 loop reads CASNYGREGNIQYF. The CDR3 bases are TGTGCCAGCAATTACGGGAGGGAGGGAAACATTCAGTACTTC.

CDR3 nucleotides: TGTGCCAGCAGCTTAGAGTATGGTACTAGCTCCGAGCAGTACTTC. It translates to CASSLEYGTSSEQYF. The chain uses TRBV7-2 and TRBJ2-7, with a weak D call TRBD2 (6 bases). The ends were cut back, 1 base at V and 6 bases at J, with 16 bases in the middle. The CDR3 totals 15 residues. Germline V gene lookup returns CDR1 SGHTA and CDR2 FQGNSA.

Notes on this clonotype: This may come from a read error, since a much larger clone is one base off. The chain couples TRBV20-1 to TRBJ2-1, with a tentative D call TRBD2 (6 bases). The CDR3 is made up of 14 amino acids. The V gene lost 6 bases and the J gene lost 5 bases, with 17 bases spanning the gap. CDR1 DFQATT and CDR2 SNEGSKA come from the germline V gene (reference sequence). CDR3 in DNA: TGCAGTGCCAGACTTGGGCGGGGTGACAATGAGCAGTTCTTC. As protein: CSARLGRGDNEQFF.

This clonotype was observed a few times. This chain joins TRBV29-1 and TRBJ2-5, with 7 positions matching TRBD1. Germline V lookup: CDR1 SQVTM, CDR2 ANQGSEA. This CDR3 has 14 amino acids. The V segment lost 3 bases and the J segment 5 bases; nucleotides outside the gene matches: 9. The CDR3 sequence is CSVEAMTGSETQYF. CDR3 DNA sequence: TGCAGCGTTGAGGCAATGACAGGGTCGGAGACCCAGTACTTC. Using reference TRBV29-1 and TRBJ2-5 for the parts outside the CDR3, the full variable domain is SAVISQKPSRDICQRGTSLTIQCQVDSQVTMMFWYRQQPGQSLTLIATANQGSEATYESGFVIDKFPISRPNLTFSTLTVSNMSPEDSSIYLCSVEAMTGSETQYFGPGTRLLVL.

This clonotype was seen more than once but under ten times. This chain links TRBV20-1 with TRBJ2-3, with TRBD2 matching over 11 bases. There are 16 residues in the CDR3. Germline loops: CDR1 DFQATT, CDR2 SNEGSKA (reference sequence). Germline trimming cut 2 bases from V and 14 bases from J; bases unmatched to any gene: 18. The CDR3 bases are TGCAGTGCTAGACCCCTAGCGGGAGGAGACCCCAGATACGCGTATTTT. Its translation: CSARPLAGGDPRYAYF.

The rearrangement links TRBV18 to TRBJ2-5, with D maybe TRBD1 (6 bases). CDR3 length: 14 residues. Germline V gene data show CDR1 as KGHSH and CDR2 as LQKENI. The V gene lost 2 bases and the J gene lost 5 bases, with 12 bases spanning the gap. The CDR3 nucleotides are TGTGCCAGCTCACCATCCATAAGGGGGGAGACCCAGTACTTC. Amino acids: CASSPSIRGETQYF.

This clonotype has a handful of counts. The gene calls are TRBV28 and TRBJ2-3; D possibly corresponds to TRBD2 (6 bases). The CDR3 covers 12 residues. V shed 3 bases and J shed 7 bases, with 8 bases lying between them. Germline lookup yields CDR1 MDHEN and CDR2 SYDVKM. The CDR3 here is CASSLEGNTQYF. CDR3 nucleotide sequence: TGTGCCAGCAGTTTGGAGGGTAATACGCAGTATTTT.

The sample holds a few counts of this clonotype. The gene calls are TRBV6-5 and TRBJ2-3; no reliable D call. V lost 1 base and J lost 0, with 8 bases in between. The CDR3 is 15 residues long. Germline V gene lookup returns CDR1 MNHEY and CDR2 SVGAGI. CDR3 sequence reads: CASSYLGGSTDTQYF. The CDR3 DNA reads as TGTGCCAGCAGTTACTTGGGCGGAAGCACAGATACGCAGTATTTT.

The J gene is TRBJ2-7, the V gene TRBV2; TRBD1 matches at 7 bases. Germline V gene sequence: CDR1 SNHLY, CDR2 FYNNEI. This CDR3 has 14 residues. V dropped 7 bases and J dropped 1; count of bases not matched to a gene: 7. CDR3 loop: CASIAYRGSYEQYF. Written as DNA, the CDR3 is TGTGCCAGCATCGCCTACAGGGGATCCTACGAGCAGTACTTC.

This clonotype was detected a few times. Written as DNA, the CDR3 is TGTGCCAGCAGTCGGACAGGCACAACCGGGAGTTTCTACGAGCAGTACTTC. Translating gives CASSRTGTTGSFYEQYF. The chain employs TRBV6-1 and TRBJ2-7, with a weak D call TRBD1 (7 bases). In germline, CDR1 is MNHNS, CDR2 SASEGT. This CDR3 is 17 amino acids long. With 5 bases removed from V and 3 bases from J, the gap between germline ends came to 23 bases.

The chain links TRBV11-1 to TRBJ2-4; TRBD2 aligns across 7 bases. Trimming took 1 base from V and 7 from J; bases not matched to a gene: 10. Looked up from germline, CDR1 is SGHAT and CDR2 is FQDESV (reference sequence). CDR3 length: 16 amino acids. CDR3: CASSLEGAGEGNIQYF. CDR3 in DNA: TGTGCCAGCAGCTTAGAAGGGGCGGGGGAGGGGAACATTCAGTACTTC.

This clonotype has only a few counts. The rearrangement uses TRBV10-3 and TRBJ2-4; D is undetermined. There are 14 residues in the CDR3. Germline CDR1 is ENHRY and CDR2 is SYGVKD. V gave up 4 bases and J gave up 5 bases, with 12 bases separating them. The CDR3 spells CAISAPPRENIQYF. Written as DNA, the CDR3 is TGTGCCATCAGTGCCCCCCCAAGGGAAAACATTCAGTACTTC.

In this sample, this clonotype turned up many times. J is TRBJ2-7 and V is TRBV24-1; the match to TRBD2 covers 7 bases. J gave up 4 bases and V 5 bases, and 4 bases lay outside the gene matches. Germline V gene sequence: CDR1 KGHDR, CDR2 SFDVKD. This CDR3 comprises 13 residues. The CDR3 loop reads CATSVAGLYEQYF. The CDR3 DNA sequence: TGTGCCACCAGTGTGGCGGGACTATACGAGCAGTACTTC.

This chain joins TRBV14 and TRBJ1-2; D not certain. CDR1 and CDR2 from the germline V gene are SGHDN and FVKESK. V was cut by 1 base and J by 8 bases, with 11 bases left in between. The CDR3 covers 13 residues. The CDR3 DNA sequence: TGTGCCAGCAGCCAAGTCCGGGGAGGGGGCTACACCTTC. Translating it yields CASSQVRGGGYTF.

This clonotype came up a few times. The chain is built from TRBV2 and TRBJ2-1, with unresolved D. Germline V lookup: CDR1 SNHLY, CDR2 FYNNEI. V shed 6 bases and J shed 0 bases, with 12 bases lying between them. The CDR3 totals 15 residues. This CDR3 is CASRARKSSYNEQFF. CDR3 DNA sequence: TGTGCCAGCAGGGCTAGGAAAAGCTCCTACAATGAGCAGTTCTTC.

This clonotype has just a few counts. The chain is built from TRBV28 and TRBJ1-2; D not certain. With 1 base removed from V and 8 bases from J, the gap between germline ends came to 14 bases. The CDR3 has 14 amino acids. Germline CDR1 reads MDHEN; CDR2 reads SYDVKM. CDR3 region: CASSLFGRSKGYTF. CDR3 in DNA: TGTGCCAGCAGTTTATTCGGCAGGTCGAAAGGCTACACCTTC.

This rearrangement joins TRBV3-1 to TRBJ2-7; 7 bases match TRBD1. V lost 4 bases and J lost 5; bases outside the gene matches: 8. CDR1 LGHDT and CDR2 YNNKEL come from the germline V gene (reference sequence). CDR3 size: 14 residues. The CDR3 protein is CASSLGTVTNEQYF. The CDR3 DNA follows: TGTGCCAGCAGCCTAGGGACAGTCACAAACGAGCAGTACTTC.

This chain joins TRBV20-1 and TRBJ1-1, with D unresolved. CDR1 is DFQATT and CDR2 is SNEGSKA in the germline V gene (reference sequence). The CDR3 has 12 amino acids. Trimming pared 2 bases from V and 5 bases from J, leaving 9 bases between. The DNA for the CDR3 is TGCAGTGCTAGACCGGACCCAACTGAAGCTTTCTTT. It encodes CSARPDPTEAFF.